These 5 T cell receptor beta chains originate from one sample sequenced in a study of blood T cell repertoires in COVID-19. The assay was immunoSEQ multiplex PCR, and TCRdb's table has in-frame clones only and misses some. Of more than 60,000 clones listed, 82% are singletons. The specimen was peripheral blood. These receptors were collected from a man aged 55 to 70 with acute or convalescent COVID-19.

This chain connects TRBV30 to TRBJ1-3; no clear D gene. Per germline, CDR1 GTSNPN and CDR2 SVGIG (reference sequence). The ends were cut back, 5 bases at V and 1 base at J, with 12 bases in the middle. This CDR3 contains 14 residues. The CDR3 reads CAWARAVSGNTIYF. In nucleotides, the CDR3 is TGTGCCTGGGCCCGAGCCGTTTCTGGAAACACCATATATTTT. Together with reference TRBV30 and TRBJ1-3, the CDR3 gives the full variable domain: SQTIHQWPATLVQPVGSPLSLECTVEGTSNPNLYWYRQAAGRGLQLLFYSVGIGQISSEVPQNLSASRPQDRQFILSSKKLLLSDSGFYLCAWARAVSGNTIYFGEGSWLTVV.

V gene TRBV15 combines with J gene TRBJ1-2; 7 bases are a match to TRBD1. Trimming took 5 bases from V and 6 from J; bases not matched to a gene: 6. Per the germline V gene, CDR1 is LNHNV and CDR2 is YYDKDF (reference sequence). The CDR3 contains 13 residues. The CDR3: CATSRTGLNGYTF. The DNA for the CDR3 is TGTGCCACCAGCCGGACAGGATTAAATGGCTACACCTTC.

The chain links TRBV5-1 to TRBJ1-2; the D is unclear. The CDR3 has 15 residues. Trimming shortened V by 2 bases and J by 8 bases, and 19 bases separated the two germline ends. The germline CDR1 and CDR2 sequences are SGHRS and YFSETQ. CDR3 coding DNA: TGCGCCAGCAGCTTAGGACTTGGACCGTGGTTCGGCTACACCTTC. As protein: CASSLGLGPWFGYTF. The full variable domain, its missing parts supplied by reference TRBV5-1 and TRBJ1-2, is KAGVTQTPRYLIKTRGQQVTLSCSPISGHRSVSWYQQTPGQGLQFLFEYFSETQRNKGNFPGRFSGRQFSNSRSEMNVSTLELGDSALYLCASSLGLGPWFGYTFGSGTRLTVV.

CDR3 sequence (DNA): TGTGCCAGCAGCTTATCCTCGGGTCACGGCGAGCAGTACTTC. Translation gives CASSLSSGHGEQYF. This chain links TRBV11-2 with TRBJ2-7, with D unresolved. The CDR3 loop spans 14 amino acids. V dropped 2 bases and J dropped 6 bases, with 14 bases sitting between them. Looked up from germline, CDR1 is SGHAT and CDR2 is FQNNGV.

The chain recombines TRBV18 with TRBJ2-3; 7 bases fit TRBD2. V lost 5 bases, J lost 2 bases, and 10 bases stayed unmatched. CDR3 length: 16 residues. Germline V gene sequence: CDR1 KGHSH, CDR2 LQKENI. The CDR3 DNA is TGTGCCAGCTCAACCCAAGCGGGGCTATACACAGATACGCAGTATTTT. Translation gives CASSTQAGLYTDTQYF.